This is a list of T cell receptor beta chains from one sample in a study of T cell responses to AZD1222 COVID-19 vaccine. The data were produced by immunoSEQ multiplex PCR, yet TCRdb's version contains in-frame clones alone and is incomplete. The data show 100,000 to 150,000 clones, about nine tenths seen once. This specimen was peripheral blood, taken on day 0 of AZD1222 vaccination. Receptors were obtained from an adult in good health. Both conserved end residues are part of each CDR3. The D gene is left open where the match is weak. Size is omitted from some rows. Given values are once, few, many or a class for expanded clones.

clone_size: NA; j_call: TRBJ1-1; v_call: TRBV6-6; cdr3_length: 12; d_call: TRBD1; cdr3_nt: TGTGCCTCGAGACAGGGGAACACTGAAGCTTTCTTT; cdr3_aa: CASRQGNTEAFF
clone_size: NA; j_call: TRBJ2-2; v_call: TRBV7-2; cdr3_length: 16; d_call: NA; cdr3_nt: TGTGCCAGCACCTCGGTTAAGCCAGGAACCGCCGGGGAGCTGTTTTTT; cdr3_aa: CASTSVKPGTAGELFF
clone_size: NA; j_call: TRBJ2-1; v_call: TRBV12-5; cdr3_length: 14; d_call: TRBD2; cdr3_nt: TGTGCTAGTGGTTTGGCGGGGGGGCCCAATGAGCAGTTCTTC; cdr3_aa: CASGLAGGPNEQFF
clone_size: NA; j_call: TRBJ1-1; v_call: TRBV11-2; cdr3_length: 12; d_call: NA; cdr3_nt: TGTGCCAGCAGCTTAGGCGGTCCCGAAGCTTTCTTT; cdr3_aa: CASSLGGPEAFF
clone_size: NA; j_call: TRBJ2-2; v_call: TRBV5-4; cdr3_length: 16; d_call: TRBD1; cdr3_nt: TGTGCCAGCAGCTTAGGGGCCAGGGGGCCCACCGGGGAGCTGTTTTTT; cdr3_aa: CASSLGARGPTGELFF
clone_size: NA; j_call: TRBJ2-4; v_call: TRBV27; cdr3_length: 16; d_call: TRBD1; cdr3_nt: TGTGCCAGCAGTCCCGGGACAGGTCTAGCCAAAAACATTCAGTACTTC; cdr3_aa: CASSPGTGLAKNIQYF
clone_size: NA; j_call: TRBJ1-3; v_call: TRBV9; cdr3_length: 15; d_call: NA; cdr3_nt: TGTGCCAGCAGCGTAGGGGGGGGTTCAGGAAACACCATATATTTT; cdr3_aa: CASSVGGGSGNTIYF
clone_size: once; j_call: TRBJ2-3; v_call: TRBV4-3; cdr3_length: 17; d_call: TRBD2; cdr3_nt: TGCGCCAGCAGCCTCTTAGGACTAGCGGGGGAAACAGATACGCAGTATTTT; cdr3_aa: CASSLLGLAGETDTQYF
clone_size: NA; j_call: TRBJ2-2; v_call: TRBV11-3; cdr3_length: 15; d_call: NA; cdr3_nt: TGTGCCAGCAGCTTAGGCACAGGGAGTACCGGGGAGCTGTTTTTT; cdr3_aa: CASSLGTGSTGELFF
clone_size: NA; j_call: TRBJ1-1; v_call: TRBV7-2; cdr3_length: 14; d_call: NA; cdr3_nt: TGTGCCAGCAGCTTAAGGGGGAAGAGTGATGAAGCTTTCTTT; cdr3_aa: CASSLRGKSDEAFF
clone_size: once; j_call: TRBJ1-2; v_call: TRBV2; cdr3_length: 14; d_call: TRBD1; cdr3_nt: TGTGCCAGCAAAGGGACAGGGGGCGACTATGGCTACACCTTC; cdr3_aa: CASKGTGGDYGYTF
clone_size: NA; j_call: TRBJ2-7; v_call: TRBV6-5; cdr3_length: 14; d_call: NA; cdr3_nt: TGTGCCAGCAGTTACTCGGTGGCGGCCTACGAGCAGTACTTC; cdr3_aa: CASSYSVAAYEQYF
clone_size: NA; j_call: TRBJ2-2; v_call: TRBV7-9; cdr3_length: 13; d_call: NA; cdr3_nt: TGTGCCAGCGAGAGGGGGGGCCCCGGGGAGCTGTTTTTT; cdr3_aa: CASERGGPGELFF
clone_size: NA; j_call: TRBJ1-4; v_call: TRBV28; cdr3_length: 12; d_call: NA; cdr3_nt: TGTGCCAGCAGTTTAGTTAATGAAAAACTGTTTTTT; cdr3_aa: CASSLVNEKLFF
clone_size: NA; j_call: TRBJ2-7; v_call: TRBV19; cdr3_length: 15; d_call: TRBD1; cdr3_nt: TGTGCCAGTAGTGACCGGACAGGGGGCACCTACGAGCAGTACTTC; cdr3_aa: CASSDRTGGTYEQYF
clone_size: NA; j_call: TRBJ1-4; v_call: TRBV7-2; cdr3_length: 16; d_call: NA; cdr3_nt: TGTGCCAGCAGCTTAGCGCGTAGGGGTACTAATGAAAAACTGTTTTTT; cdr3_aa: CASSLARRGTNEKLFF
clone_size: NA; j_call: TRBJ1-4; v_call: TRBV12-3/TRBV12-4; cdr3_length: 13; d_call: NA; cdr3_nt: TGTGCCAGCAGTTGGACCAGGCATGAAAAACTGTTTTTT; cdr3_aa: CASSWTRHEKLFF
clone_size: NA; j_call: TRBJ1-2; v_call: TRBV6-1; cdr3_length: 14; d_call: NA; cdr3_nt: TGTGCCAGCAGTGAAGGGGGGACAAGGCTTCTCTACACCTTC; cdr3_aa: CASSEGGTRLLYTF
clone_size: few; j_call: TRBJ1-2; v_call: TRBV19; cdr3_length: 21; d_call: TRBD1; cdr3_nt: TGTGCCAGTAGTATCTCCGGGACAGACTTGGAATGGAACTACCCTAACTATGGCTACACCTTC; cdr3_aa: CASSISGTDLEWNYPNYGYTF
clone_size: NA; j_call: TRBJ2-5; v_call: TRBV19; cdr3_length: 13; d_call: NA; cdr3_nt: TGTGCCAGTAGTATAAACCACCAGGAGACCCAGTACTTC; cdr3_aa: CASSINHQETQYF